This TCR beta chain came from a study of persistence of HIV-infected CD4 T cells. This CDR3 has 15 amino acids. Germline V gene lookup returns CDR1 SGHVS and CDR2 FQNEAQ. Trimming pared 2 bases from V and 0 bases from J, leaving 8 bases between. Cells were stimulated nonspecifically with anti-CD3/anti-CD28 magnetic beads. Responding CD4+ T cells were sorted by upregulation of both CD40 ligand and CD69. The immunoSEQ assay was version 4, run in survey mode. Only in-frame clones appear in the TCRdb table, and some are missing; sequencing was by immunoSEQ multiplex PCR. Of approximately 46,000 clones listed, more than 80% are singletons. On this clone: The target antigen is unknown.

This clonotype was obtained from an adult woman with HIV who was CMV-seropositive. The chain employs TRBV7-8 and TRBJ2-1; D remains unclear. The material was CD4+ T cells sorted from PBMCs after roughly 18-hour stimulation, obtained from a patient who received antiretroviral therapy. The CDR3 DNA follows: TGTGCCAGCAGCTTACTGCCGAACTCCTACAATGAGCAGTTCTTC. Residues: CASSLLPNSYNEQFF.